Below, 11 T cell receptor beta chains from the same sample are listed, as sequenced in a study of T cell responses to AZD1222 COVID-19 vaccine. The table came from immunoSEQ multiplex PCR; TCRdb's copy has only in-frame clones and leaves some out. This table has 150,000 or so clones, 85% to 95% appearing once. Sample: peripheral blood, taken on day 0 of AZD1222 vaccination. The receptors were sampled from an adult in good health.

As regards this clone: Other DNA sequences in this sample translate to the same CDR3. The genes are TRBV4-3 and TRBJ2-7, with D maybe TRBD2 (6 bases). CDR3 length equals 13 residues. Germline V gene lookup returns CDR1 LGHNA and CDR2 YSLEER. Trimming shortened V by 0 bases and J by 3 bases, and 6 bases separated the two germline ends. Here the CDR3 DNA reads TGCGCCAGCAGCCAAGAGGGAGGCTACGAGCAGTACTTC. Its protein product is CASSQEGGYEQYF.

Only one count was recorded for this clone. The V gene is TRBV21-1, the J gene TRBJ1-5; the table's TRBD1 call for D was not verified on the DNA. TRBV21-1 is a recognized pseudogene. The CDR3 has 14 amino acids. The CDR3 sequence is CASIEGQGDQPQHF. CDR3 coding DNA: TGTGCCAGCATTGAGGGACAGGGGGACCAGCCCCAGCATTTT.

The chain carries TRBV7-9 and TRBJ1-6; tentatively, D is TRBD1 (6 bases). Trimming stripped 5 bases from V and 6 bases from J, with 11 bases between. The CDR3 runs to 14 residues. CDR1 is SEHNR and CDR2 is FQNEAQ in the germline V gene (reference sequence). DNA of the CDR3: TGTGCCAGCAGCCCACAGGGAGTTAATTCACCCCTCCACTTT. This sequence encodes CASSPQGVNSPLHF.

The chain combines TRBV4-1 with TRBJ1-2, with a tentative D call TRBD1 (5 bases). The CDR3 contains 14 residues. Deletions cut 2 bases from V and 4 bases from J, with 11 bases between. From germline, CDR1 is MGHRA and CDR2 YSYEKL. The CDR3 DNA sequence: TGCGCCAGCAGCCAACTAACAGGCCCCTATGGCTACACCTTC. Its translation is CASSQLTGPYGYTF.

V usage is TRBV7-2 and J usage is TRBJ2-1; 8 bases are a match to TRBD2. The J segment lost 7 bases and the V segment lost 6 bases, leaving 2 bases of the junction unmatched. Germline CDR1 reads SGHTA; CDR2 reads FQGNSA. The CDR3 runs to 12 residues. CDR3 nucleotide sequence: TGTGCCAGCAGGGGCGGGGGGAATGAGCAGTTCTTC. Its translation is CASRGGGNEQFF.

This sequence joins TRBV28 and TRBJ2-3; no reliable D call. The CDR3 extends over 14 amino acids. Trimming pared 5 bases from V and 6 bases from J, leaving 15 bases between. Germline CDR1 reads MDHEN; CDR2 reads SYDVKM. The CDR3 DNA is TGTGCCAGCAGTCCCCCTCGAGGATCGGATACGCAGTATTTT. Its translation is CASSPPRGSDTQYF.

For the CDR3, the DNA is TGCGCCAGCAGCCCCGGGACAGGGGTCAATCGGGGTAGCAATCAGCCCCAGCATTTT. It encodes CASSPGTGVNRGSNQPQHF. The chain carries TRBV5-1 and TRBJ1-5; TRBD1 aligns across 10 bases. V shed 4 bases and J 0 bases; nucleotides not matched to a gene: 13. This CDR3 is 19 amino acids long. Germline CDR1 and CDR2: SGHRS and YFSETQ.

This rearrangement joins TRBV5-1 to TRBJ1-1, with 11 bases identical to TRBD1. Trimming at V came to 7 bases and at J to 8 bases, leaving 13 bases not matched to a gene. Germline-derived CDR1 and CDR2 are SGHRS and YFSETQ. The CDR3 runs 15 residues. CDR3 in DNA: TGCGCCAGCCGAGGACAGGGGGCAATTTTGACAGAAGCTTTCTTT. Translation: CASRGQGAILTEAFF. The full variable domain, completed using reference TRBV5-1 and TRBJ1-1, is KAGVTQTPRYLIKTRGQQVTLSCSPISGHRSVSWYQQTPGQGLQFLFEYFSETQRNKGNFPGRFSGRQFSNSRSEMNVSTLELGDSALYLCASRGQGAILTEAFFGQGTRLTVV.

This clone was seen a single time. The genes are TRBV5-4 and TRBJ2-1; D not certain. With 0 bases removed from V and 5 bases from J, the gap between germline ends came to 12 bases. Germline CDR1 is SGHNT and CDR2 is YYREEE (reference sequence). This CDR3 has 15 amino acids. CDR3: CASSLGILENNEQFF. For the CDR3, the DNA is TGTGCCAGCAGCTTGGGTATTTTAGAGAACAATGAGCAGTTCTTC.

The genes are TRBV19 and TRBJ1-3; D unclear. Between the trimmed V and J ends, which lost 7 bases and 4 bases, there was a span of 5 bases. This CDR3 is built from 11 residues. Germline-derived CDR1 and CDR2 are LNHDA and SQIVND (reference sequence). The CDR3 DNA follows: TGTGCCAGTATCGCGGGAAACACCATATATTTT. This gives the protein CASIAGNTIYF.

The V and J genes are TRBV5-1 and TRBJ1-2; D gene unclear. Germline CDR1 SGHRS, CDR2 YFSETQ. V lost 4 bases to trimming and J lost 2 bases, with 6 bases between them. This CDR3 has 12 residues. As DNA, the CDR3 is TGCGCCAGCAGCCAAGAGAACTATGGCTACACCTTC. Its translation: CASSQENYGYTF.